Listed here are 21 T cell receptor beta chains from one sample, sequenced in a study of shared clonotypes between healthy human individuals. The repertoire was sequenced with immunoSEQ multiplex PCR; TCRdb's copy has only in-frame clones and lacks some. Of 2 million to 2.5 million clones in the sample, under 95% were seen once. Material for sequencing was naive CD4+ T cells from PBMCs. Subset specified: CD45RA+ positively selected. Receptors were obtained from a man younger than 30 in good health. Some clones in this sample may be carry-over from other donors' samples.

This chain uses TRBV29-1 with TRBJ1-2; the D gene is possibly TRBD1 (5 bases). The CDR3 has 13 residues. The V gene lost 5 bases and the J gene lost 0 bases, with 10 bases spanning the gap. Germline V gene data show CDR1 as SQVTM and CDR2 as ANQGSEA. CDR3 amino acids: CSVNRSPNYGYTF. CDR3 bases: TGCAGCGTTAACAGGAGCCCTAACTATGGCTACACCTTC.

The rearrangement joins TRBV7-3 to TRBJ2-1; D is ambiguous. CDR1 and CDR2 (germline): SGHTA, FQGTGA. Deletions cut 4 bases from V and 3 bases from J, with 13 bases between. This CDR3 spans 15 amino acids. CDR3 nucleotides: TGTGCCAGCAGCTACCGAGGAGAAGGCTACAATGAGCAGTTCTTC. Protein: CASSYRGEGYNEQFF.

The chain uses TRBV2 and TRBJ2-7; TRBD2 is a possible D gene (6 bases). Germline V gene lookup returns CDR1 SNHLY and CDR2 FYNNEI. The ends were cut back, 3 bases at V and 4 bases at J, with 13 bases in the middle. CDR3 length: 14 amino acids. The CDR3 loop is CASSDQLALYEQYF. The CDR3 nucleotides read TGTGCCAGCAGTGATCAACTAGCATTATACGAGCAGTACTTC.

This clone appeared once. The chain is built from TRBV7-2 and TRBJ1-1, with D tentatively TRBD1 (6 bases). The CDR3 length is 17 residues. V was trimmed by 4 bases and J by 4 bases, leaving 22 bases between them. Germline V gene lookup returns CDR1 SGHTA and CDR2 FQGNSA. The DNA for the CDR3 is TGTGCCAGCAGCTCCAGGCTCCAGGGGACATTCGTCACTGAAGCTTTCTTT. Its translation: CASSSRLQGTFVTEAFF.

The table lists this clone with a count of one. The chain is built from TRBV27 and TRBJ2-1; D uncertain. The V end was cut by 5 bases, the J end by 4 bases, with 9 bases between. In germline, CDR1 is MNHEY, CDR2 SMNVEV (reference sequence). There are 13 residues in the CDR3. As DNA, the CDR3 is TGTGCCAGCAGTAGACACCAGTACAATGAGCAGTTCTTC. Translation: CASSRHQYNEQFF.

This chain connects TRBV11-2 to TRBJ1-5, with a possible D match to TRBD1 (5 bases). V shed 0 bases and J shed 5 bases, with 11 bases lying between them. Looked up from germline, CDR1 is SGHAT and CDR2 is FQNNGV. The CDR3 is made up of 15 amino acids. CDR3 sequence: CASSLDPGGDQPQHF. The CDR3 region has the DNA TGTGCCAGCAGCTTAGATCCCGGGGGGGATCAGCCCCAGCATTTT.

CDR3 sequence reads: CASGWDYGYTF. The CDR3 region has the DNA TGCGCCAGCGGGTGGGACTATGGCTACACCTTC. The V and J genes are TRBV5-1 and TRBJ1-2; D gene unclear. The CDR3 covers 11 residues. Trimming removed 7 bases at V and 3 bases at J, with 7 bases between. Germline CDR1 is SGHRS and CDR2 is YFSETQ.

For the CDR3, the DNA is TGTGCCAGCAGTGTTCAGGGCACCGGGGAGCTGTTTTTT. Its translation is CASSVQGTGELFF. The chain has TRBV2 and TRBJ2-2; D perhaps matches TRBD1 (5 bases). Trimming stripped 4 bases from V and 4 bases from J, with 7 bases between. The CDR3 runs 13 residues. Germline CDR1 SNHLY, CDR2 FYNNEI.

This chain joins TRBV7-3 and TRBJ2-3; 9 nucleotides line up with TRBD2. Germline CDR1 reads SGHTA; CDR2 reads FQGTGA. CDR3 length: 17 residues. J was trimmed by 2 bases and V by 6 bases; bases with no gene match: 12. In DNA form, the CDR3 reads TGTGCCAGCAGTATAAGGGGGCTAGCGGGGCCCACAGATACGCAGTATTTT. It encodes CASSIRGLAGPTDTQYF.

The rearrangement uses TRBV28 and TRBJ2-5, with 7 nucleotides matching TRBD2. The CDR3 extends over 15 amino acids. V dropped 1 base and J dropped 0; count of bases not matched to a gene: 2. Germline V gene sequence: CDR1 MDHEN, CDR2 SYDVKM. The CDR3 loop reads CASSLSGLNQETQYF. CDR3 DNA sequence: TGTGCCAGCAGTTTATCGGGACTAAACCAAGAGACCCAGTACTTC.

A remark on this clone: This same CDR3 is encoded by further DNA sequences in the sample. CDR3 region: CASSSQGAPGELFF. The CDR3 DNA sequence: TGCGCCAGCAGCTCACAGGGCGCCCCCGGGGAGCTGTTTTTT. This sequence joins TRBV5-1 and TRBJ2-2; a possible D gene is TRBD1 (6 bases). The V gene's germline CDR1 is SGHRS and CDR2 YFSETQ. This CDR3 has 14 amino acids. Deletions cut 3 bases from V and 6 bases from J, with 12 bases between.

The V and J genes are TRBV13 and TRBJ1-1, with D possibly being TRBD1 (6 bases). Trimming removed 5 bases from V and 1 base from J, with 17 bases in between. The CDR3 totals 16 residues. Germline V gene data show CDR1 as PRHDT and CDR2 as FYEKMQ (reference sequence). The DNA for the CDR3 is TGTGCCAGCAGCCCCCGCGGCCGGGGACAGAACACTGAAGCTTTCTTT. Translated: CASSPRGRGQNTEAFF.

This clone was recorded only once. The chain has TRBV18 and TRBJ2-7; TRBD1 matches 7 bases. V lost 0 bases to trimming and J lost 3 bases; unmatched junction nucleotides: 8. Germline V gives CDR1 KGHSH, CDR2 LQKENI. The CDR3 contains 16 residues. CDR3 bases: TGTGCCAGCTCACCACCCCTTGGGACAGCAAGCTACGAGCAGTACTTC. This encodes CASSPPLGTASYEQYF.

The chain has TRBV6-1 and TRBJ1-4; perhaps TRBD1 as D (5 bases). The CDR3 has 13 amino acids. Trimming stripped 4 bases from V and 8 bases from J, with 11 bases between. Germline-derived CDR1 and CDR2 are MNHNS and SASEGT. CDR3 sequence reads: CASSGGRGEKLFF. In nucleotides, the CDR3 is TGTGCCAGCAGTGGAGGACGGGGGGAAAAACTGTTTTTT.

CDR3 sequence reads: CASSLAEGRVYGYTF. In DNA, the CDR3 is TGCGCCAGCAGCTTGGCCGAGGGGAGAGTTTATGGCTACACCTTC. The chain uses TRBV5-1 and TRBJ1-2; a possible D gene is TRBD1 (5 bases). Germline V gives CDR1 SGHRS, CDR2 YFSETQ. The CDR3 runs to 15 residues. V lost 0 bases to trimming and J lost 5 bases, with 14 bases between them.

This chain connects TRBV11-2 to TRBJ2-7; 12 nucleotides align to TRBD2. This CDR3 is 19 amino acids long. Germline-derived CDR1 and CDR2 are SGHAT and FQNNGV. V dropped 4 bases and J dropped 3; count of bases not matched to a gene: 16. The CDR3 loop reads CASSSPGLAGRVHVYEQYF. CDR3 coding DNA: TGTGCCAGCAGCTCCCCGGGACTAGCGGGCCGCGTCCACGTCTACGAGCAGTACTTC.

The chain couples TRBV18 to TRBJ2-2; TRBD1 matches 8 bases. This CDR3 is 16 amino acids long. The V and J ends lost 6 bases and 6 bases, in that order; junction bases with no gene match: 12. Germline values: CDR1 KGHSH, CDR2 LQKENI. This CDR3 reads CASSQTDRVGAGELFF. The CDR3 DNA follows: TGTGCCAGCTCGCAAACGGACAGGGTCGGTGCCGGGGAGCTGTTTTTT.

This clone was seen once. The chain joins TRBV5-1 to TRBJ2-5, with 8 bases lining up with TRBD2. Germline CDR1 is SGHRS and CDR2 is YFSETQ. This CDR3 has 15 amino acids. Unmatched junction bases numbered 6, after V lost 0 bases and J lost 5 bases. In nucleotides, the CDR3 is TGCGCCAGCAGCTTGGATACCGGGAGGGGGGAGACCCAGTACTTC. Translation gives CASSLDTGRGETQYF.

The chain joins TRBV19 to TRBJ2-7; possible D gene TRBD1, 6 bases. The V gene's germline CDR1 is LNHDA and CDR2 SQIVND (reference sequence). The V and J ends lost 5 bases and 2 bases respectively, with 22 bases between them. CDR3 size: 17 residues. The CDR3 loop reads CASSRDPGVVGPYEQYF. As DNA, the CDR3 is TGTGCCAGTAGTCGAGATCCAGGGGTCGTAGGCCCCTACGAGCAGTACTTC.

The V call is TRBV28, the J call TRBJ2-7, with 8 bases lining up with TRBD1. The CDR3 spans 14 residues. Germline trimming cut 4 bases from V and 6 bases from J; bases unmatched to any gene: 8. The germline V gene has CDR1 MDHEN and CDR2 SYDVKM. CDR3 residues: CASSSAGGFIEQYF. The CDR3 DNA reads as TGTGCCAGCAGTTCGGCAGGGGGCTTTATCGAGCAGTACTTC.

The rearrangement uses TRBV9 and TRBJ2-2; weak D call: TRBD1 (6 bases). Germline assignment: CDR1 SGDLS and CDR2 YYNGEE. V was cut by 5 bases and J by 6 bases, with 14 bases left in between. The CDR3 covers 14 residues. CDR3 DNA sequence: TGTGCCAGCAGGGTGGGGGCTCTCGCCGGGGAGCTGTTTTTT. Protein product: CASRVGALAGELFF.